The rows below give T cell receptor beta chains drawn from one sample of a study of T cell changes during pregnancy in multiple sclerosis. TCRdb's table, derived via immunoSEQ multiplex PCR, lists solely in-frame clones and lacks some. There are roughly 100,000 clones in the sample; less than 95% occur only once, and 1.5% to 2% lies in the top ten. The sample in question was peripheral blood, obtained before pregnancy. Every receptor here comes from a female donor with multiple sclerosis, enrolled in a pregnancy study. Each CDR3 is given with its conserved first and last residue. The D gene is left open where the match is weak. Clone size is stated in some rows and not others, as once, few, many or a class when expanded.

CDR3nt,CDR3aa,abundance,d_gene,j_gene,v_gene
TGTGCCAGCAGCTATTTTGAGACCTACGAGCAGTACTTC,CASSYFETYEQYF,-,-,TRBJ2-7,TRBV5-4
TGCAGCGTTACCAAAGGACAGGGGCAGAACGAGCAGTACTTC,CSVTKGQGQNEQYF,-,TRBD1,TRBJ2-7,TRBV29-1
TGTGCCAGCAGCAAGGACAGGGGGTATTACAATGAGCAGTTCTTC,CASSKDRGYYNEQFF,-,TRBD1,TRBJ2-1,TRBV11-3
TGTGCCAGCAGCTATGGGAGAATGAACACTGAAGCTTTCTTT,CASSYGRMNTEAFF,-,-,TRBJ1-1,TRBV5-6
TGTGCCAGCAGGAAAGAAGCTCGGGGAGATACGCAGTATTTT,CASRKEARGDTQYF,-,-,TRBJ2-3,TRBV7-8
TGTGCCAGCAGCGCCCGGACACAACTTAACACTGAAGCTTTCTTT,CASSARTQLNTEAFF,once,-,TRBJ1-1,TRBV11-3
TGTGCCAGCAGCGTCAGCGGGGCGACCTACGAGCAGTACTTC,CASSVSGATYEQYF,-,TRBD2,TRBJ2-7,TRBV9
TGTGCCAGCAGGCCGACAGGGTTCTTTGAAGCTTTCTTT,CASRPTGFFEAFF,-,TRBD1,TRBJ1-1,TRBV6-5
TGTGCCAGCAGAAAGGGGTACACCGGGGAGCTGTTTTTT,CASRKGYTGELFF,-,-,TRBJ2-2,TRBV2
TGTGCCAGCAGCGTCTCCGGGACAGGGACGAATGAGCAGTTCTTC,CASSVSGTGTNEQFF,-,TRBD1,TRBJ2-1,TRBV7-9
TGTGCCACCAGCAGAGACCGGGGGTCGAGCACTGAAGCTTTCTTT,CATSRDRGSSTEAFF,few,-,TRBJ1-1,TRBV15
TGTGCCAGCAGTCAACAGGGGTGGAATCAGCCCCAGCATTTT,CASSQQGWNQPQHF,-,TRBD1,TRBJ1-5,TRBV6-5
TGTGCCAGCAGTGCGGGAGCCTCTACGTATGAGCAGTTCTTC,CASSAGASTYEQFF,few,TRBD2,TRBJ2-1,TRBV9
TGTGCCAGCAGTTACGGGACACCCTTTGCCGAGCAGTACTTC,CASSYGTPFAEQYF,-,-,TRBJ2-7,TRBV27
TGTGCCTGGAGTGTGGGCGCCACCTACCCACCCCTCCACTTT,CAWSVGATYPPLHF,-,-,TRBJ1-6,TRBV30
TGTGCCAGTAGAAACAGGGAAGGTACTGAAGCTTTCTTT,CASRNREGTEAFF,-,-,TRBJ1-1,TRBV19